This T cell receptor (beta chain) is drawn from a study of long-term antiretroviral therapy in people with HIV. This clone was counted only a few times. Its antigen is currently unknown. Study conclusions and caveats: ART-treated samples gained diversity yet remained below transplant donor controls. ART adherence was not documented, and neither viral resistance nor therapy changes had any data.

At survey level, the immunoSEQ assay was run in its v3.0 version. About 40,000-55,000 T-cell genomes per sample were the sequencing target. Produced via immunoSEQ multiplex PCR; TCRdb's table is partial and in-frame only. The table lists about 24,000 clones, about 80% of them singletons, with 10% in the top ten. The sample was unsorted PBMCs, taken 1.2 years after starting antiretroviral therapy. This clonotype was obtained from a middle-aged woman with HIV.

CDR3 nucleotides: TGTGCCAGCTTGGCTAGCGGGACCCGTGAGCAGTTCTTC. This encodes CASLASGTREQFF. The chain uses TRBV2 and TRBJ2-1, with 9 bases fitting TRBD2. V was pared by 8 bases and J by 9 bases, with 8 bases of the junction left unmatched. This CDR3 has 13 residues. Germline V CDR1 and CDR2: SNHLY, FYNNEI. The variable domain in full, with the rest retrieved from reference TRBV2 and TRBJ2-1, is EPEVTQTPSHQVTQMGQEVILRCVPISNHLYFYWYRQILGQKVEFLVSFYNNEISEKSEIFDDQFSVERPDGSNFTLKIRSTKLEDSAMYFCASLASGTREQFFGPGTRLTVL.